The present T cell receptor beta chain was sequenced within a study of T-cell reconstitution after alpha-beta-depleted transplantation in children. Unique molecular identifiers tagged the TCRbeta library. One entry per CDR3 protein, called by TCRdb with MiXCR from the PCR reads. The table shows fewer than 750,000 distinct CDR3 sequences, with roughly 24% occurring only once. Findings of the study overall: Alpha-beta T cells present about two months after transplant were reported to originate from several hundred expanded graft clones.

About this clonotype itself: What it recognizes is unknown.

V lost 0 bases and J lost 2, with 6 bases in between. The germline CDR1 and CDR2 sequences are DFQATT and SNEGSKA (reference sequence). CDR3 length equals 13 residues. This clonotype was sampled from a boy less than two years old who had a stem cell transplant for acute myeloid leukemia, so the T cells may come from the graft donor. V usage is TRBV20-1 and J usage is TRBJ2-3; unclear D gene. The sample here was PBMCs, mostly from graft donor cells, taken 360 days after TCRalphabeta/CD19-depleted stem cell transplant. CDR3 nucleotide sequence: TGCAGTGCTAGAGAAGCTCCCACAGATACGCAGTATTTT. Encoded protein: CSAREAPTDTQYF.